The sequence of this TCR beta chain was determined in a study of blood T cell repertoires in COVID-19. Generated by immunoSEQ multiplex PCR, the TCRdb table keeps only in-frame clones and is missing some. Here the sample spans fewer than 200,000 clones, 87% being singletons. CDR3 length equals 16 residues. Trimming took 2 bases from V and 1 from J, leaving 14 bases between them. The germline V gene has CDR1 MNHEY and CDR2 SMNVEV (reference sequence). The receptor was derived from a human donor with acute COVID-19. The donor label of this sample is uncertain. The chain couples TRBV27 to TRBJ1-2; D gene ambiguous. The sequenced sample was PBMCs or T cells enriched from blood (not recorded which). CDR3 in DNA: TGTGCCAGCAGTTTAGAACCTTATGCTAATAACTATGGCTACACCTTC. Its protein product is CASSLEPYANNYGYTF.